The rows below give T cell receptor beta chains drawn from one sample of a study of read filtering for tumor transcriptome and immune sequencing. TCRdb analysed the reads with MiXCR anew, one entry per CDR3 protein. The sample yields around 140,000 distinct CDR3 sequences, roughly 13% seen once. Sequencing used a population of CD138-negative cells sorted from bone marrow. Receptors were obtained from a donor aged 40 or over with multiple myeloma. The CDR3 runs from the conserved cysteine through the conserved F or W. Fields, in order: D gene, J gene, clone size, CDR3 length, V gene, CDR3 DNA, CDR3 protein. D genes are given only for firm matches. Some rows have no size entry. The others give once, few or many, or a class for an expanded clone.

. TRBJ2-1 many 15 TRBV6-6 TGTGCCAGCAGTATTGCCGCGAGCTCCTACAATGAGCAGTTCTTC CASSIAASSYNEQFF
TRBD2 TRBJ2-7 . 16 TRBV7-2 TGTGCCAGCAGCCTCCAGACTAGCGGGCTGATAGGCGAGCAGTACTTC CASSLQTSGLIGEQYF
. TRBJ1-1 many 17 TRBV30 TGTGCCTGGAGTGTACGAGCGGTGGGGCCGCCGAACACTGAAGCTTTCTTT CAWSVRAVGPPNTEAFF
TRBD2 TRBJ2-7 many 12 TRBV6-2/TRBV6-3 TGTGCCAGCATTGCCCGGGAGGACGAGCAGTACTTC CASIAREDEQYF
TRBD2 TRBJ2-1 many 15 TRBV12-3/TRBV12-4 TGTGCCAGCAGTTTAAAAGTCTCAGCGGGAATTGAGCAGTTCTTC CASSLKVSAGIEQFF
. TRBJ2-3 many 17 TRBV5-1 TGCGCCAGCAGCTTGGTAGGAGGGGTGCAGCTACAGGATACGCAGTATTTT CASSLVGGVQLQDTQYF
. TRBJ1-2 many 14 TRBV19 TGTGCCAGTAGTCCAGGGGTTTTGGACTATGGCTACACCTTC CASSPGVLDYGYTF
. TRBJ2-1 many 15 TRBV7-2 TGTGCCACCCAGCTCCCGGGACTCCTCACCAATGAGCAGTTCTTC CATQLPGLLTNEQFF
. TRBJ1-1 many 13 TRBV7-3 TGTGCCAGCAGCTTAGGATGGAACACTGAAGCTTTCTTT CASSLGWNTEAFF
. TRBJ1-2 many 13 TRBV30 TGTGCGGTCGATCTGGGATCATTAGACGGCTACACCTTC CAVDLGSLDGYTF
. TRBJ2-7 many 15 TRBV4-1 TGCGCCAGCAGCCAAGGGTGGGGGCCGTCCTACGAGCAGTACTTC CASSQGWGPSYEQYF
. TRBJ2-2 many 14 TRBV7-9 TGTGCCAGTACGGACAGACTGAACACCGGGGAGCTGTTTTTT CASTDRLNTGELFF
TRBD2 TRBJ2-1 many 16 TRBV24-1 TGTGCCACCAGTGGCGGTAGGGCTAGCGGATACAATGAGCAGTTCTTC CATSGGRASGYNEQFF
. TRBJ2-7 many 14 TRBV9 TGTGCCAGCAGCGTAGGGACAACTACCTACGAGCAGTACTTC CASSVGTTTYEQYF
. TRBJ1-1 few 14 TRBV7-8 TGTGCCAGCAGCTTAGAACCAACCGGTACTGAAGCTTTCTTT CASSLEPTGTEAFF
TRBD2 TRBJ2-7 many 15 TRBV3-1 TGTGCCAGCAGCCAAGATGCTAGCGGGACCTACGAGCAGTACTTC CASSQDASGTYEQYF
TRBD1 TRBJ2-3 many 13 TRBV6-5 TGTGCCAGCAGTAGACAGGGGACAGATACGCAGTATTTT CASSRQGTDTQYF
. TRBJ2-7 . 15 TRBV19 TGTGCCAGTAGTATATCCAGGACACCAACCTACGAGCAGTACTTC CASSISRTPTYEQYF
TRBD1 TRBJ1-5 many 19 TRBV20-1 TGCAGTGCTAGAGATAGAGGACAGGGACATTATTATAGCAATCAGCCCCAGCATTTT CSARDRGQGHYYSNQPQHF
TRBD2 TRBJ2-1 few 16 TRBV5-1 TGCGCCAGCAGCTTCCGAACTAGCGTCGCTTACAATGAGCAGTTCTTC CASSFRTSVAYNEQFF
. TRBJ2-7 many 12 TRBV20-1 TGCAGTGCTAGAGATCATAACAACGAGCAGTACTTC CSARDHNNEQYF
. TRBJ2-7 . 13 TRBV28 TGTGCCAGCAGTTTTGGCGGAACCTACGAGCAGTACTTC CASSFGGTYEQYF
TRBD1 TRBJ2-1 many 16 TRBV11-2 TGTGCCAGCAGCCTCCACGCCGGGACAGGGTACAATGAGCAGTTCTTC CASSLHAGTGYNEQFF
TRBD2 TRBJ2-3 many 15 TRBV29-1 TGCAGCGTTGATACTAGCGGGACTAGCACAGATACGCAGTATTTT CSVDTSGTSTDTQYF